Listed below are T cell receptor beta chains from one sample, sequenced in a study of T cell responses to AZD1222 COVID-19 vaccine. The data were produced by immunoSEQ multiplex PCR, yet TCRdb's version contains in-frame clones alone and is incomplete. The data hold 150,000 to 160,000 clones, with more than 85% observed a single time. This specimen consisted of peripheral blood, obtained after recovery from COVID-19. All receptors derive from an adult who had recovered from COVID-19. The CDR3 runs from the conserved cysteine through the conserved F or W. Fields, in order: V gene, J gene, CDR3 protein.

V gene: TRBV24-1
J gene: TRBJ2-3
CDR3 protein: CATSAVRGGLAGTQYF

V gene: TRBV5-1
J gene: TRBJ1-4
CDR3 protein: CASSFQTGHEKLFF

V gene: TRBV28
J gene: TRBJ1-3
CDR3 protein: CASSRYGASAGNTIYF

V gene: TRBV7-8
J gene: TRBJ2-1
CDR3 protein: CASSLLFRGRAWNEQFF

V gene: TRBV19
J gene: TRBJ1-5
CDR3 protein: CASSQGQHSNQPQHF

V gene: TRBV20-1
J gene: TRBJ2-1
CDR3 protein: CSASIPRSTSGRVEQFF

V gene: TRBV7-3
J gene: TRBJ1-1
CDR3 protein: CASSSGEHTEAFF

V gene: TRBV3-1/TRBV3-2
J gene: TRBJ2-7
CDR3 protein: CASSPGTGSSYEQYF

V gene: TRBV19
J gene: TRBJ1-5
CDR3 protein: CASRERDRENQPQHF

V gene: TRBV5-1
J gene: TRBJ1-3
CDR3 protein: CASSLSAGQLSGNTIYF

V gene: TRBV6-1
J gene: TRBJ1-1
CDR3 protein: CASSEVRRGNTEAFF

V gene: TRBV18
J gene: TRBJ2-3
CDR3 protein: CASSPRTGGTDTQYF

V gene: TRBV28
J gene: TRBJ1-5
CDR3 protein: CASKGQGARGNQPQHF

V gene: TRBV6-6
J gene: TRBJ2-2
CDR3 protein: CASRGLAGAGTGELFF

V gene: TRBV5-4
J gene: TRBJ1-6
CDR3 protein: CASSLEALNSPLHF

V gene: TRBV29-1
J gene: TRBJ2-7
CDR3 protein: CSVTTGVDGEQYF

V gene: TRBV11-2
J gene: TRBJ1-2
CDR3 protein: CASSPGDRGSYGYTF

V gene: TRBV7-8
J gene: TRBJ1-4
CDR3 protein: CASSSALREKLFF

V gene: TRBV11-3
J gene: TRBJ2-3
CDR3 protein: CASRRRSGGAVGTQYF

V gene: TRBV3-1/TRBV3-2
J gene: TRBJ2-7
CDR3 protein: CASSQAVRLGQGVYEQYF

V gene: TRBV5-1
J gene: TRBJ1-2
CDR3 protein: CASSSTTGGSYGYTF

V gene: TRBV18
J gene: TRBJ1-2
CDR3 protein: CASSPRPPPNYGYTF

V gene: TRBV10-1
J gene: TRBJ2-7
CDR3 protein: CASSEGTGGPYEQYF

V gene: TRBV6-1
J gene: TRBJ2-7
CDR3 protein: CASSEGGPRPYEQYF

V gene: TRBV5-6
J gene: TRBJ1-6
CDR3 protein: CASSLAGTGGLGSPLHF

V gene: TRBV11-2
J gene: TRBJ2-7
CDR3 protein: CASSLVGQNEQYF

V gene: TRBV29-1
J gene: TRBJ2-3
CDR3 protein: CSVPKAATDTQYF

V gene: TRBV28
J gene: TRBJ2-7
CDR3 protein: CASSVLQGARYEQYF

V gene: TRBV28
J gene: TRBJ1-3
CDR3 protein: CASSLLDRGTGNTIYF